The 26 T cell receptor beta chains reported below all come from one sample, sequenced in a study of response to subunit inactivated influenza vaccine. TCRdb analysed the RT-PCR reads with MiXCR anew, one entry per CDR3 protein. This sample has approximately 700,000 distinct CDR3 sequences, with about 15% found just once. The material was PBMCs from blood, obtained 14 to 15 days before vaccination. These receptors originate from a man over 45 who received an inactivated influenza vaccine.

This clonotype was observed a handful of times. The V and J genes are TRBV4-1 and TRBJ2-5, with 10 nucleotides matching TRBD1. V trimming: 6 bases; J trimming: 4 bases; junction bases outside the gene matches: 2. CDR1 is MGHRA, CDR2 YSYEKL, per germline. CDR3 size: 13 residues. The CDR3 nucleotides are TGCGCCAGCAGGGACAGGGGGGCAGAGACCCAGTACTTC. Translation: CASRDRGAETQYF.

The chain combines TRBV4-3 with TRBJ2-2; 9 bases are a match to TRBD2. Germline-derived CDR1 and CDR2 are LGHNA and YSLEER. This CDR3 contains 18 residues. Trimming removed 0 bases from V and 2 bases from J; junction bases left unmatched: 7. The CDR3 DNA is TGCGCCAGCAGCCAAGATCACCTAGCGGGGCTCAACACCGGGGAGCTGTTTTTT. This codes for CASSQDHLAGLNTGELFF.

This clonotype has more than one count but fewer than ten. The V gene is TRBV4-1, the J gene TRBJ1-1; possibly TRBD1 for D (5 bases). This CDR3 is 19 amino acids long. V was cut by 1 base and J by 2 bases, with 23 bases left in between. The germline CDR1 and CDR2 sequences are MGHRA and YSYEKL. CDR3 residues: CASSQVLGGARGKNTEAFF. As DNA, the CDR3 is TGCGCCAGCAGCCAAGTTTTAGGAGGGGCTCGTGGAAAAAACACTGAAGCTTTCTTT.

This sequence joins TRBV7-2 and TRBJ2-3; 9 bases fit TRBD1. The germline V gene has CDR1 SGHTA and CDR2 FQGNSA. V shed 3 bases, J shed 2 bases, and the junction held 6 bases outside the gene matches. This CDR3 contains 16 residues. The CDR3 region is CASSLDRGRYTDTQYF. CDR3 DNA sequence: TGTGCCAGCAGCTTGGACAGGGGCCGTTACACAGATACGCAGTATTTT.

The CDR3 DNA reads as TGCGCCAGCAGCCAAGAGTTCGGACAATTCTACGAGCAGTACTTC. As protein: CASSQEFGQFYEQYF. This chain joins TRBV4-3 and TRBJ2-7, with D tentatively TRBD1 (5 bases). The CDR3 covers 15 residues. Trimming removed 0 bases from V and 3 bases from J, with 12 bases in between. Germline V gene data show CDR1 as LGHNA and CDR2 as YSLEER.

In its sample, this clonotype was seen a few times. The CDR3 is CASSYRGERYEQYF. CDR3 nucleotides: TGTGCCAGCAGTTACCGGGGAGAGCGGTACGAGCAGTACTTC. V and J are TRBV6-5 and TRBJ2-7, with a tentative D call TRBD2 (5 bases). V was clipped by 2 bases and J by 4 bases, with 12 bases between them. This CDR3 region has 14 residues. The germline V gene has CDR1 MNHEY and CDR2 SVGAGI.

This rearrangement joins TRBV2 to TRBJ2-7; a weak D match, TRBD1 (5 bases). Germline-derived CDR1 and CDR2 are SNHLY and FYNNEI. V was trimmed by 4 bases and J by 2 bases, leaving 18 bases between them. The CDR3 runs to 16 residues. DNA of the CDR3: TGTGCCAGCAGTGTTAGCAGCCAGGGCGTAACCTACGAGCAGTACTTC. Protein: CASSVSSQGVTYEQYF.

CDR3 sequence reads: CSAGSSRAQYF. The CDR3 DNA reads TGCAGTGCTGGATCCTCAAGAGCGCAGTACTTC. This chain joins TRBV20-1 and TRBJ2-7; D gene ambiguous. Per germline, CDR1 DFQATT and CDR2 SNEGSKA (reference sequence). The CDR3 length is 11 residues. Trimming left V 5 bases short and J 9 bases short, with 14 bases between.

This clonotype was counted only a few times. J is TRBJ2-7 and V is TRBV4-1, with a possible D match to TRBD1 (5 bases). The CDR3 spans 15 residues. The V gene lost 2 bases and the J gene lost 7 bases, with 18 bases spanning the gap. CDR1 and CDR2 from the germline V gene are MGHRA and YSYEKL. DNA of the CDR3: TGCGCCAGCAGCCAATTTTTGGACAACGGTCGGGAGCAGTACTTC. Protein: CASSQFLDNGREQYF.

J is TRBJ2-3 and V is TRBV4-2, with a weak D call TRBD1 (6 bases). Deletions cut 0 bases from V and 2 bases from J, with 21 bases between. Per germline, CDR1 LGHNA and CDR2 YNFKEQ. The CDR3 is 19 residues long. The CDR3 spells CASSQDRAGVGRSTDTQYF. The CDR3 bases are TGTGCCAGCAGCCAAGATCGGGCAGGGGTTGGAAGATCCACAGATACGCAGTATTTT.

The rearrangement links TRBV18 to TRBJ2-1; D not resolved. Germline CDR1 and CDR2: KGHSH and LQKENI. CDR3 length: 15 amino acids. V was shortened by 1 base and J by 4 bases, with 11 bases between the two germline ends. For the CDR3, the DNA is TGTGCCAGCTCACCACTGTCTGGGTTTTACAATGAGCAGTTCTTC. Translated: CASSPLSGFYNEQFF.

This clonotype was found a few times. V gene TRBV11-2 combines with J gene TRBJ2-7; the match to TRBD2 covers 7 bases. Germline CDR1 reads SGHAT; CDR2 reads FQNNGV. The CDR3 runs to 19 residues. Losses at the gene ends were 3 bases for V and 4 bases for J; bases not matched to a gene: 21. The CDR3 DNA follows: TGTGCCAGCAGCTTGACCACGGGACTAACTAGGAGTCTATCTTACGAGCAGTACTTC. Translating gives CASSLTTGLTRSLSYEQYF.

The chain uses TRBV7-9 and TRBJ2-1, with no clear D. The CDR3 runs to 12 residues. CDR1 SEHNR and CDR2 FQNEAQ come from the germline V gene (reference sequence). The ends were cut back, 5 bases at V and 6 bases at J, with 8 bases in the middle. The CDR3 nucleotides read TGTGCCAGCAGCAAGTGGGGCAATGAGCAGTTCTTC. This codes for CASSKWGNEQFF.

Only a few counts were recorded for this clonotype. The chain links TRBV20-1 to TRBJ2-5, with 12 bases lining up with TRBD2. The CDR3 runs 15 residues. Losses at the gene ends were 6 bases for V and 0 bases for J; bases not matched to a gene: 5. In germline, CDR1 is DFQATT, CDR2 SNEGSKA (reference sequence). Here the CDR3 DNA reads TGCAGTGCGGCCGGGACTAGCGGGCACCAAGAGACCCAGTACTTC. Translation gives CSAAGTSGHQETQYF.

This clonotype was detected ten times or more. J is TRBJ1-2 and V is TRBV6-2 or TRBV6-3; D is undetermined. The germline V and J ends were trimmed by 6 bases and 6 bases, with 8 bases remaining between them. The CDR3 runs to 11 residues. Germline V gives CDR1 MNHEY, CDR2 SVGEGT. The CDR3 sequence: CASSPSNGYTF. CDR3 in DNA: TGTGCCAGCAGCCCCTCCAATGGCTACACCTTC.

The rearrangement links TRBV20-1 to TRBJ2-7; 8 bases are a match to TRBD1. This CDR3 region has 15 residues. CDR1 is DFQATT and CDR2 is SNEGSKA in the germline V gene (reference sequence). Germline trimming cut 0 bases from V and 7 bases from J; bases unmatched to any gene: 11. The CDR3 DNA reads TGCAGTGCTAGAGATCGGGGACAGGCTGATGGGGAGCAGTACTTC. Residues: CSARDRGQADGEQYF.

This clonotype was counted between two and nine times. The J gene is TRBJ2-5, the V gene TRBV10-3; 9 bases are shared with TRBD2. V dropped 4 bases and J dropped 4; count of bases not matched to a gene: 4. CDR1 is ENHRY and CDR2 is SYGVKD in the germline V gene. CDR3 size: 14 residues. The CDR3, as DNA: TGTGCCATCAGTGGACTAGCGGCTTCAGAGACCCAGTACTTC. This codes for CAISGLAASETQYF.

The chain has TRBV6-5 and TRBJ2-2; 7 nucleotides match TRBD1. V gave up 4 bases and J gave up 4 bases; unmatched junction bases: 18. The CDR3 has 19 amino acids. In germline, CDR1 is MNHEY, CDR2 SVGAGI. CDR3 DNA sequence: TGTGCCAGCAGTTTAAGGGAGATTACAGGGGTTTACAGCACCGGGGAGCTGTTTTTT. It encodes CASSLREITGVYSTGELFF.

The chain couples TRBV20-1 to TRBJ1-2; possibly TRBD1 for D (6 bases). The germline V gene has CDR1 DFQATT and CDR2 SNEGSKA (reference sequence). Trimming pared 6 bases from V and 4 bases from J, leaving 9 bases between. The CDR3 runs to 11 residues. CDR3 in DNA: TGCAGTGCGCGGACAGCCTATGGCTACACCTTC. It encodes CSARTAYGYTF.

This clonotype was observed a handful of times. The chain has TRBV6-5 and TRBJ1-6, with D possibly TRBD1 on 6 matching bases. Germline CDR1 is MNHEY and CDR2 is SVGAGI. Trimming shortened V by 1 base and J by 5 bases, and 12 bases separated the two germline ends. CDR3 length equals 16 residues. Here the CDR3 reads CASSYFPGADNSPLHF. DNA for the CDR3: TGTGCCAGCAGTTACTTTCCGGGGGCGGATAATTCACCCCTCCACTTT.

This clonotype appeared a few times. The chain combines TRBV20-1 with TRBJ1-1, with a possible D match to TRBD1 (5 bases). This CDR3 has 11 amino acids. Germline V gene sequence: CDR1 DFQATT, CDR2 SNEGSKA (reference sequence). V lost 3 bases to trimming and J lost 6 bases, with 8 bases between them. The CDR3 DNA is TGCAGTGCTAGTCCCAGGGCTGAAGCTTTCTTT. Translated: CSASPRAEAFF.

This clonotype was seen more than once but under ten times. Compared with germline, one end of the junction differs, possibly owing to a read error. V usage is TRBV12-3 or TRBV12-4 and J usage is TRBJ2-2; no reliable D call. The CDR3 totals 13 residues. This CDR3 is CASSIAYTGELFF. The CDR3 bases are TGTGCCAGCAGTATAGCCTACACCGGGGAGCTGTTTTTT.

This clonotype was recorded at least ten times. The chain has TRBV27 and TRBJ1-1, with 8 bases aligning to TRBD1. The V segment lost 5 bases and the J segment 9 bases; nucleotides outside the gene matches: 17. The CDR3 is 16 residues long. Germline V lookup: CDR1 MNHEY, CDR2 SMNVEV (reference sequence). CDR3 DNA: TGTGCCAGCAGTAGGGTTTTGCCCGGACAGGGTGTTAAAGCTTTCTTT. Translation: CASSRVLPGQGVKAFF.

This clonotype was detected ten times or more. The chain links TRBV20-1 to TRBJ2-5; TRBD2 aligns across 7 bases. From germline, CDR1 is DFQATT and CDR2 SNEGSKA (reference sequence). J gave up 0 bases and V 4 bases, and 11 bases lay outside the gene matches. The CDR3 loop spans 16 amino acids. CDR3 DNA sequence: TGCAGTGCTACCCGTTGGGGGACTAACAACCAAGAGACCCAGTACTTC. It specifies CSATRWGTNNQETQYF.

The chain carries TRBV5-5 and TRBJ2-2; TRBD2 aligns across 13 bases. The CDR3 extends over 16 amino acids. The junction had 4 bases not matched to a gene; V was cut back by 0 bases and J by 8 bases. Germline values: CDR1 SGHKS, CDR2 YYEKEE (reference sequence). DNA of the CDR3: TGTGCCAGCAGCTTGGCGAGGACTAGCGGGAGTGGGGAGCTGTTTTTT. This gives the protein CASSLARTSGSGELFF.

This clonotype came up a few times. The V and J genes are TRBV12-3 or TRBV12-4 and TRBJ1-4, with D perhaps matching TRBD1 (5 bases). The CDR3 covers 16 residues. V was cut by 6 bases and J by 3 bases, with 17 bases left in between. CDR3 sequence: CASRGWGAGSNEKLFF. In DNA form, the CDR3 reads TGTGCCAGCAGGGGTTGGGGCGCGGGATCTAATGAAAAACTGTTTTTT.